One TCR beta chain is described in this entry. The antigen remains undetermined. The sample belongs to a study of identical twins. General study results and limits: Analyses of zero insertions could, in part, be confounded by invariant MAIT and iNKT cells. For out-of-frame alpha sequences shared by twins, low generation probability was in excess. Whereas memory repertoires showed no such difference, abundant cord blood beta clonotypes carried fewer insertions.

CDR3 length: 15 amino acids. Germline V gene data show CDR1 as SGHDN and CDR2 as FVKESK. The trim removed 4 bases at V and 5 bases at J, leaving 5 bases unmatched. A universal primer site arose from template switching, and cDNA bore unique molecular identifiers. TCRdb reprocessed the 5' RACE reads with MiXCR, giving one entry per CDR3 protein. The data contain 250,000 or so distinct CDR3 sequences, around 8.8% of them seen just once; the ten biggest clones take up approximately 3%. The data also belong to a second study, concerning yellow fever vaccine responses in identical twins.

V gene TRBV14 combines with J gene TRBJ2-2, with 9 bases identical to TRBD2. This clonotype originated in a young woman in good health. Input material: CD8+ T cells sorted from blood. The CDR3 sequence is CASSRSGGWTGELFF. CDR3 bases: TGTGCCAGCAGCCGTAGCGGGGGCTGGACCGGGGAGCTGTTTTTT.